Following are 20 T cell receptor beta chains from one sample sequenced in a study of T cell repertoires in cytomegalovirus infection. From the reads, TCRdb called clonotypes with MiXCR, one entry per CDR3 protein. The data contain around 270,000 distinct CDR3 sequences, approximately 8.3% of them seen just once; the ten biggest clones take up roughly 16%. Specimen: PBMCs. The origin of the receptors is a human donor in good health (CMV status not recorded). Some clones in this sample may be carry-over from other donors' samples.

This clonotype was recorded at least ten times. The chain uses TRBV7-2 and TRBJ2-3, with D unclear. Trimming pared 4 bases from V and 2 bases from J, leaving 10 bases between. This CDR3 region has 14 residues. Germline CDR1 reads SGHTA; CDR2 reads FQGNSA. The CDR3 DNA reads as TGTGCCAGCAGCTCGCCAACTTTCACAGATACGCAGTATTTT. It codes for CASSSPTFTDTQYF.

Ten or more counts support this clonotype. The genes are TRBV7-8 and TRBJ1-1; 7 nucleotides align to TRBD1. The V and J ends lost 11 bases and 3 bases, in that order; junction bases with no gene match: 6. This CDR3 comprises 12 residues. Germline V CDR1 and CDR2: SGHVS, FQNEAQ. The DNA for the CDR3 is TGTGCCTTAGACAGGGTTGACACTGAAGCTTTCTTT. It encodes CALDRVDTEAFF.

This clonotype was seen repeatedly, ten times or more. The CDR3 DNA follows: TGTGCCAGCACCCTGACAGGGATAGGGAATCAGCCCCAGCATTTT. This encodes CASTLTGIGNQPQHF. This sequence joins TRBV6-2 or TRBV6-3 and TRBJ1-5; 7 positions match TRBD1. This CDR3 contains 15 residues. Germline V CDR1 and CDR2: MNHEY, SVGEGT. The trim removed 7 bases at V and 4 bases at J, leaving 10 bases unmatched.

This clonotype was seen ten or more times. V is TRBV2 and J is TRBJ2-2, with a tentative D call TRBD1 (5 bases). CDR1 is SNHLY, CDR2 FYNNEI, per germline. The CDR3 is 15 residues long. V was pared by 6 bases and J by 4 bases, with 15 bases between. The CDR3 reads CASRDRQRATGELFF. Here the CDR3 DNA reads TGTGCCAGCAGGGATCGACAGAGAGCCACCGGGGAGCTGTTTTTT.

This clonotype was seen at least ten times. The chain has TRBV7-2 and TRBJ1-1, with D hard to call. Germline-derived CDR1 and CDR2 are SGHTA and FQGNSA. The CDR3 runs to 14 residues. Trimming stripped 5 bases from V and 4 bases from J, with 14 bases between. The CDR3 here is CASSPDLVVTEAFF. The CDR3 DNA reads TGTGCCAGCAGCCCCGACTTGGTCGTCACTGAAGCTTTCTTT.

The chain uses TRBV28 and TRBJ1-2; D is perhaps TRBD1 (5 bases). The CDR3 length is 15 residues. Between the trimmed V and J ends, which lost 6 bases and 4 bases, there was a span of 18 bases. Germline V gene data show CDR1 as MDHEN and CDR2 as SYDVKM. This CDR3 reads CASRSAGGPVYGYTF. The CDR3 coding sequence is TGTGCCAGCAGATCCGCCGGGGGACCGGTCTATGGCTACACCTTC.

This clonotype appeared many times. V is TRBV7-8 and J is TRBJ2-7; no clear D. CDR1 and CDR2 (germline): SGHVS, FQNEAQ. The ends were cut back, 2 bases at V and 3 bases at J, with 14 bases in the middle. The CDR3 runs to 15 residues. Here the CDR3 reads CASSLREAGFYEQYF. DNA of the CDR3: TGTGCCAGCAGCTTACGTGAGGCAGGATTCTACGAGCAGTACTTC.

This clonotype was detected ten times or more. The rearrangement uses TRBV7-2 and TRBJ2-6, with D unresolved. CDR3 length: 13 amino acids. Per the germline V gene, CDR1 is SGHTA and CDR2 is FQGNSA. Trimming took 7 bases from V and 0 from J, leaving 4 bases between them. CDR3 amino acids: CASIGSGANVLTF. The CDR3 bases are TGTGCCAGCATCGGCTCTGGGGCCAACGTCCTGACTTTC.

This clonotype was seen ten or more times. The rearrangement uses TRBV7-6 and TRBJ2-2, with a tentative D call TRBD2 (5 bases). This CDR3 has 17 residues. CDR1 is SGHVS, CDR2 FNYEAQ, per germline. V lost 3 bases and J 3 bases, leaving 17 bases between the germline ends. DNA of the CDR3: TGTGCCAGCAGCTTTGACAACCGCGGGCCTCACACCGGGGAGCTGTTTTTT. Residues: CASSFDNRGPHTGELFF.

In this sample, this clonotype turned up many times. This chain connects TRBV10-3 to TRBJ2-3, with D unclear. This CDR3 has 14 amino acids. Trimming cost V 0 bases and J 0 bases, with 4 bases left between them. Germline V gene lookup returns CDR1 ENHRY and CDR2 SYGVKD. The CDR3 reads CAISESGSTDTQYF. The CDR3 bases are TGTGCCATCAGTGAGTCAGGGAGCACAGATACGCAGTATTTT.

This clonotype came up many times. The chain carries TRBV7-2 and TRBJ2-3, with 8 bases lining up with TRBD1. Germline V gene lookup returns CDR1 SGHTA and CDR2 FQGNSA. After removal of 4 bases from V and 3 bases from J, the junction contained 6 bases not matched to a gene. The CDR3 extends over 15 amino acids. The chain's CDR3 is CASSSDRGFTDTQYF. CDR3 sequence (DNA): TGTGCCAGCAGCTCAGACAGGGGCTTTACAGATACGCAGTATTTT.

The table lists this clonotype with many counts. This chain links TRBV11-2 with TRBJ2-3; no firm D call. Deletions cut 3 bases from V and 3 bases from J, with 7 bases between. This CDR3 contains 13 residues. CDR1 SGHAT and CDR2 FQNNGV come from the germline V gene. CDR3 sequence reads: CASSFGPTDTQYF. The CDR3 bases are TGTGCCAGCAGCTTCGGACCGACAGATACGCAGTATTTT.

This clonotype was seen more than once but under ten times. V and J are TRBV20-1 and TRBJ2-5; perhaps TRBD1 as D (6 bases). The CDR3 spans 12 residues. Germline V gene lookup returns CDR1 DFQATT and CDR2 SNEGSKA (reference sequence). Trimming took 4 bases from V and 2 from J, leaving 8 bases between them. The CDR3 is CSAMTGQETQYF. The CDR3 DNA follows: TGCAGTGCTATGACAGGTCAAGAGACCCAGTACTTC.

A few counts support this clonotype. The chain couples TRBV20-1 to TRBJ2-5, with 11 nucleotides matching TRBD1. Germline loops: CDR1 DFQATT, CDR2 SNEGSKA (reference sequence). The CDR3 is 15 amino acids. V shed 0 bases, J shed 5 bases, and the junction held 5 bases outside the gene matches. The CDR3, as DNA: TGCAGTGCTAGAGATCTGGACAGGGGGCTGGAGACCCAGTACTTC. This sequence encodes CSARDLDRGLETQYF.

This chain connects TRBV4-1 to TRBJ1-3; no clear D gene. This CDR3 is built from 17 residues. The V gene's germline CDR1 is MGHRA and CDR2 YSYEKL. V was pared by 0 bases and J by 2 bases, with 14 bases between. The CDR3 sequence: CASSQERAYRAGNTIYF. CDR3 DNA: TGCGCCAGCAGCCAAGAAAGGGCCTATCGGGCTGGAAACACCATATATTTT.

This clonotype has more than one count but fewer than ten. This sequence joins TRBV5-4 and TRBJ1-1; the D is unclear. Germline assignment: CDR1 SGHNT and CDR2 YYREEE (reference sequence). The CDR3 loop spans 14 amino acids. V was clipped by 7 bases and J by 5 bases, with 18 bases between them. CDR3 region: CASSDGFGVTEAFF. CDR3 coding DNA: TGTGCCAGCTCGGACGGTTTCGGTGTGACTGAAGCTTTCTTT.

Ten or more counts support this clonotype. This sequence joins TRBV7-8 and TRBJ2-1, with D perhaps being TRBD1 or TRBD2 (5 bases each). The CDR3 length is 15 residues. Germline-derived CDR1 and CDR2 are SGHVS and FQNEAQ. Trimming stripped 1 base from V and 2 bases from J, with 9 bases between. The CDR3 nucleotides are TGTGCCAGCAGCTTAGGTCTGGGGGCCTACAATGAGCAGTTCTTC. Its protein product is CASSLGLGAYNEQFF.

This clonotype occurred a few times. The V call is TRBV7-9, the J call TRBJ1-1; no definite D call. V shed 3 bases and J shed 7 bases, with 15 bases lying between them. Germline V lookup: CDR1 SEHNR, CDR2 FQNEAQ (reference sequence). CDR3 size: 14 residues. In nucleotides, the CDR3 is TGTGCCAGCAGCTTTGTACCCCCACGGAATGAAGCTTTCTTT. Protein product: CASSFVPPRNEAFF.

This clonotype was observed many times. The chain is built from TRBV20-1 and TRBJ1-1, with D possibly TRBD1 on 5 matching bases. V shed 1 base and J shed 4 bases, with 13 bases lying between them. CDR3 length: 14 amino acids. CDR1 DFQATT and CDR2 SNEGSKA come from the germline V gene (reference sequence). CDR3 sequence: CSARGVLGGTEAFF. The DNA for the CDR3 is TGCAGTGCTAGAGGGGTCCTTGGGGGCACTGAAGCTTTCTTT.

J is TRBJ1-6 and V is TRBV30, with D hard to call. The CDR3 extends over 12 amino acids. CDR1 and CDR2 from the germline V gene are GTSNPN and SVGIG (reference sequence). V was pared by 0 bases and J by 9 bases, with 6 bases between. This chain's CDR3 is CAWSVRSSPLHF. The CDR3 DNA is TGTGCCTGGAGTGTACGTTCTTCACCCCTCCACTTT.